This T cell receptor (beta chain) came from a study of memory CD4+ T cells and cytomegalovirus serostatus. On the study more broadly: Healthy Belgian adult donors included about 10 CMV-positive and more than 20 CMV-negative people. Findings of the study overall: CMV serostatus prediction reached median AUC approximately 0.95, or 0.91 with US-trained model.

Libraries were prepared by immunoSEQ multiplex PCR; TCRdb keeps only in-frame clonotypes and omits some of them. This sample has under 50,000 clones, with roughly 78% found just once. Single viable CD3+CD4+CD8-CD45RO+ cells were sorted as the memory CD4+ T cells. CDR1 MDHEN and CDR2 SYDVKM come from the germline V gene. The CDR3 sequence is 11 residues long. Trimming removed 5 bases at V and 9 bases at J, with 8 bases between. In regard to this clone: No antigen is known for it.

The sequenced sample was memory CD4+ T cells from blood. The sequence came from an adult in good health and CMV-seronegative. The chain combines TRBV28 with TRBJ2-1; D may be TRBD1 or TRBD2 (5 bases each). In DNA form, the CDR3 reads TGTGCCAGCAGTCCAGGGACTGAGCAGTTCTTC. Residues: CASSPGTEQFF.